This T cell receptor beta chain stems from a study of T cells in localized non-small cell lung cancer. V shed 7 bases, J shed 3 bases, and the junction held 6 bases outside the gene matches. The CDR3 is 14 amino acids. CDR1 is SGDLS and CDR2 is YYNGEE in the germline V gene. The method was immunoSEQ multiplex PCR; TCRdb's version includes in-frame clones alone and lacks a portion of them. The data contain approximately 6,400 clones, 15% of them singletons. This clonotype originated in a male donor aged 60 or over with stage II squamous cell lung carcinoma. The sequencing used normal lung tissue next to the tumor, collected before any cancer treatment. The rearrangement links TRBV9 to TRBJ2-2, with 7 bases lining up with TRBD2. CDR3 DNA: TGTGCCAGCTGGCGGGAGAGGGACACCGGGGAGCTGTTTTTT. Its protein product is CASWRERDTGELFF.